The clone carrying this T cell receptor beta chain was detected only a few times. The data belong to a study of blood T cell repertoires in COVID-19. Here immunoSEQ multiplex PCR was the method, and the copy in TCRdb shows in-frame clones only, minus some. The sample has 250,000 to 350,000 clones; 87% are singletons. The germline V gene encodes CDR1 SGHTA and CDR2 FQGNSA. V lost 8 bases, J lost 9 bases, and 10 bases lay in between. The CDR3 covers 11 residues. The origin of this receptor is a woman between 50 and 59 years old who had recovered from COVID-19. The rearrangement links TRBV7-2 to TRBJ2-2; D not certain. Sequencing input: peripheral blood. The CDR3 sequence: CASSTTRELFF. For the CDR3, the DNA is TGTGCCAGCTCCACAACCAGGGAGCTGTTTTTT.